This T cell receptor beta chain originates from a study of molecular identifiers for immune sequencing clone quantification. Study findings and constraints: Reportedly, one cell's Jurkat TCR RNA was detected within 1,200,000 naive CD8 cells. Whereas clones above 20 RNA copies held under 1% of naive-cell molecules, they held over 97% of effector molecules.

Germline V gene data show CDR1 as MGHDK and CDR2 as SYGVNS. Trimming left V 4 bases short and J 6 bases short, with 10 bases between. CDR3 length: 12 residues. In this sample, this clonotype turned up many times. Its antigen is not identified. TCRdb redid the calling of the PCR reads with MiXCR, one entry per CDR3 protein. The sample has under 350,000 distinct CDR3 sequences, roughly 23% seen once; the top ten hold around 0.7%. The sequence derives from a human donor in good health. Some libraries in this study had Jurkat cell RNA spiked in. Sequenced: naive CD8+ T cells from blood, with Jurkat cell RNA spiked in. Subset of the sample: FACS-sorted CD8+CD4-CCR7+CD45RA+ naive T cells. V and J are TRBV25-1 and TRBJ2-7; D is undetermined. DNA of the CDR3: TGTGCCAGCAGTGGCCCCGGGTTCGAGCAGTACTTC. This encodes CASSGPGFEQYF.